One sample yielded the 6 T cell receptor beta chains listed below, sequenced in a study of blood T cells in healthy people across ages. A second PCR of about 7 to 12 cycles used a sample-barcoded 5' primer and a J-beta primer mix. TCRdb re-analysed the 5' RACE reads in MiXCR, keeping a single row per CDR3 protein. The data contain around 1,500,000 distinct CDR3 sequences, roughly 45% of them singletons. The sequencing input was blood. The receptors here all came from a woman under 30 in good health.

The rearrangement uses TRBV4-1 and TRBJ2-7, with D uncertain. Germline V lookup: CDR1 MGHRA, CDR2 YSYEKL. Trimming left V 6 bases short and J 7 bases short, with 19 bases between. The length of the CDR3 is 14 residues. CDR3: CASSATEMVDEQYF. CDR3 DNA sequence: TGCGCCAGCAGTGCCACAGAGATGGTCGATGAGCAGTACTTC.

The sample holds a few counts of this clonotype. This chain uses TRBV7-9 with TRBJ1-2; 9 bases line up with TRBD1. V shed 2 bases, J shed 4 bases, and the junction held 14 bases outside the gene matches. This CDR3 has 18 residues. The germline V gene has CDR1 SEHNR and CDR2 FQNEAQ (reference sequence). The CDR3 loop reads CASSLLGGTGIRPYGYTF. The CDR3 DNA sequence: TGTGCCAGCAGCTTATTGGGGGGGACAGGGATTCGACCCTATGGCTACACCTTC.

This clonotype has just a few counts. The rearrangement links TRBV6-6 to TRBJ2-1, with 9 bases identical to TRBD2. This CDR3 has 15 residues. V was clipped by 6 bases and J by 5 bases; unmatched bases: 8. Germline-derived CDR1 and CDR2 are MNHNY and SVGAGI (reference sequence). The CDR3 sequence: CASRPGLALHNEQFF. As DNA, the CDR3 is TGTGCCAGCAGACCCGGACTAGCGTTGCACAATGAGCAGTTCTTC.

The J gene is TRBJ2-3, the V gene TRBV5-1; 14 positions match TRBD2. The ends lost 4 bases at V and 1 base at J; junction bases unmatched: 11. Germline assignment: CDR1 SGHRS and CDR2 YFSETQ. The CDR3 is 19 residues long. The CDR3 region has the DNA TGCGCCAGCAGCCTTAAGAAACCGGGACTAGCGGGAGGCACAGATACGCAGTATTTT. Translation: CASSLKKPGLAGGTDTQYF.

V usage is TRBV3-1 and J usage is TRBJ2-4; D is unclear. Germline CDR1 and CDR2: LGHDT and YNNKEL (reference sequence). This CDR3 contains 13 residues. Trimming took off 2 bases at V and 9 bases at J, with 11 bases between the two ends. In DNA form, the CDR3 reads TGTGCCAGCAGCCAAAAGGGTGCAAGCATTCAGTACTTC. Translating gives CASSQKGASIQYF.

This clonotype was detected only a few times. The V call is TRBV7-2, the J call TRBJ2-1; a weak D match, TRBD1 (6 bases). CDR1 and CDR2 (germline): SGHTA, FQGNSA. The CDR3 loop spans 16 amino acids. V was clipped by 1 base and J by 8 bases, with 18 bases between them. The CDR3 loop is CASSLVGQGSWDEQFF. The CDR3 DNA sequence: TGTGCCAGCAGCTTAGTTGGGCAGGGGAGTTGGGATGAGCAGTTCTTC.